One sample yielded the 24 T cell receptor beta chains listed below, sequenced in a study of T cells after somatic rescue of genetic block. Using immunoSEQ multiplex PCR, the repertoire was profiled, and TCRdb retains in-frame clones only, with some absent. The table lists tens of thousands of clones, approximately 90% of them singletons. The source material was peripheral blood mononuclear cells (PBMCs). These receptors originate from a man aged 30-40 years.

CDR3 amino acids: CASSSGQGYEQYF. CDR3 sequence (DNA): TGCGCCAGCAGCTCGGGACAGGGTTACGAGCAGTACTTC. The chain employs TRBV5-1 and TRBJ2-7, with 9 bases identical to TRBD1. V lost 3 bases to trimming and J lost 4 bases; unmatched junction nucleotides: 2. Germline V lookup: CDR1 SGHRS, CDR2 YFSETQ. This CDR3 has 13 residues. The full variable domain, in which reference TRBV5-1 and TRBJ2-7 provide the parts outside the CDR3, is KAGVTQTPRYLIKTRGQQVTLSCSPISGHRSVSWYQQTPGQGLQFLFEYFSETQRNKGNFPGRFSGRQFSNSRSEMNVSTLELGDSALYLCASSSGQGYEQYFGPGTRLTVT.

This chain uses TRBV5-1 with TRBJ2-1, with D possibly matching TRBD2 (7 bases). The CDR3 sequence is 16 residues long. CDR1 is SGHRS, CDR2 YFSETQ, per germline. V was pared by 3 bases and J by 5 bases, with 18 bases between. The CDR3 bases are TGCGCCAGCAGCTCCCCGGGGGCGGGAGCCCACAATGAGCAGTTCTTC. This translates into CASSSPGAGAHNEQFF.

The chain couples TRBV6-5 to TRBJ1-5; D may be TRBD1 (6 bases). Trimming took off 6 bases at V and 0 bases at J, with 12 bases between the two ends. CDR1 is MNHEY, CDR2 SVGAGI, per germline. The CDR3 is made up of 15 amino acids. The CDR3 coding sequence is TGTGCCAGCAGGTCGGGGGGCGGTAGCAATCAGCCCCAGCATTTT. Protein: CASRSGGGSNQPQHF.

The chain combines TRBV9 with TRBJ1-4; D remains unclear. CDR1 is SGDLS, CDR2 YYNGEE, per germline. The CDR3 extends over 14 amino acids. The ends were cut back, 0 bases at V and 8 bases at J, with 11 bases in the middle. The CDR3 nucleotides read TGTGCCAGCAGCGTAGATGGCCAACGGGAAAAACTGTTTTTT. Translated, it gives CASSVDGQREKLFF.

The chain couples TRBV30 to TRBJ1-6; 8 bases align to TRBD1. The CDR3 runs 15 residues. Germline values: CDR1 GTSNPN, CDR2 SVGIG (reference sequence). The V segment lost 0 bases and the J segment 9 bases; nucleotides outside the gene matches: 7. The CDR3 DNA reads TGTGCCTGGAGTGTACAGGGGACAGGAGGTTCACCCCTCCACTTT. This codes for CAWSVQGTGGSPLHF. The full variable domain, its missing parts supplied by reference TRBV30 and TRBJ1-6, is SQTIHQWPATLVQPVGSPLSLECTVEGTSNPNLYWYRQAAGRGLQLLFYSVGIGQISSEVPQNLSASRPQDRQFILSSKKLLLSDSGFYLCAWSVQGTGGSPLHFGNGTRLTVT.

The chain employs TRBV10-3 and TRBJ2-5; TRBD1 is a possible D gene (5 bases). The CDR3 consists of 15 residues. Germline CDR1 is ENHRY and CDR2 is SYGVKD. V was clipped by 3 bases and J by 2 bases, with 13 bases between them. The CDR3 here is CAISEGAQQQETQYF. CDR3 bases: TGTGCCATCAGTGAAGGGGCACAACAACAAGAGACCCAGTACTTC.

This clone was found a few times. V is TRBV7-6 and J is TRBJ2-5; either TRBD1 or TRBD2 may supply D (5 bases each). Trimming took 6 bases from V and 7 from J, leaving 15 bases between them. The CDR3 sequence is 13 residues long. Germline CDR1 reads SGHVS; CDR2 reads FNYEAQ. Here the CDR3 reads CASSPPGRGTQYF. The CDR3 DNA follows: TGTGCCAGCAGTCCGCCGGGACGCGGGACCCAGTACTTC.

The rearrangement joins TRBV5-6 to TRBJ1-1; the match to TRBD1 covers 8 bases. The CDR3 sequence is 17 residues long. V dropped 1 base and J dropped 3; count of bases not matched to a gene: 11. CDR1 and CDR2 (germline): SGHDT, YYEEEE. The CDR3 nucleotides read TGTGCCAGCAGCTTGTGGACAGGGAGTCGAAGGGACACTGAAGCTTTCTTT. It yields the protein CASSLWTGSRRDTEAFF. Together with reference TRBV5-6 and TRBJ1-1, the CDR3 gives the full variable domain: DAGVTQSPTHLIKTRGQQVTLRCSPKSGHDTVSWYQQALGQGPQFIFQYYEEEERQRGNFPDRFSGHQFPNYSSELNVNALLLGDSALYLCASSLWTGSRRDTEAFFGQGTRLTVV.

This chain links TRBV28 with TRBJ1-2; tentatively, D is TRBD1 (6 bases). With 5 bases removed from V and 0 bases from J, the gap between germline ends came to 13 bases. This CDR3 comprises 15 residues. CDR1 MDHEN and CDR2 SYDVKM come from the germline V gene. In DNA, the CDR3 is TGTGCCAGCAGTACCCCCGGGACAACTAACTATGGCTACACCTTC. Encoded protein: CASSTPGTTNYGYTF.

The chain has TRBV6-1 and TRBJ2-5; either TRBD1 or TRBD2 may fit D (6 bases each). V dropped 3 bases and J dropped 4 bases, with 18 bases sitting between them. In germline, CDR1 is MNHNS, CDR2 SASEGT. This CDR3 comprises 16 residues. The DNA of the CDR3 is TGTGCCAGCAGTGATGGGGGCGCGGGGCTTCGAGAGACCCAGTACTTC. Protein sequence: CASSDGGAGLRETQYF.

This clone came up a few times. The chain joins TRBV6-5 to TRBJ2-7; TRBD2 might be the D (5 bases). The CDR3 runs to 13 residues. V was clipped by 5 bases and J by 6 bases, with 14 bases between them. The germline gives CDR1 MNHEY, CDR2 SVGAGI. In DNA, the CDR3 is TGTGCCAGCAGTCAACACGGGGATCTCGAGCAGTACTTC. This sequence encodes CASSQHGDLEQYF.

V usage is TRBV4-1 and J usage is TRBJ2-7; TRBD1 matches at 7 bases. V trimming: 0 bases; J trimming: 6 bases; junction bases outside the gene matches: 11. Germline V CDR1 and CDR2: MGHRA, YSYEKL. This CDR3 is built from 16 residues. The DNA of the CDR3 is TGCGCCAGCAGCCAAGATCCGACAGGGAAAACGCGCGAGCAGTACTTC. Encoded protein: CASSQDPTGKTREQYF.

This clone was seen a handful of times. The rearrangement joins TRBV7-2 to TRBJ2-3; D is unresolved. Germline assignment: CDR1 SGHTA and CDR2 FQGNSA. The CDR3 spans 14 residues. V was shortened by 6 bases and J by 2 bases, with 12 bases between the two germline ends. CDR3 sequence (DNA): TGTGCCAGCAGTACTGGGCCCAACACAGATACGCAGTATTTT. This encodes CASSTGPNTDTQYF.

The CDR3 DNA reads as TGTGCCAGCAGCTTGGGTCTAGCGGGAGTCAATGAGCAGTTCTTC. Protein: CASSLGLAGVNEQFF. The chain carries TRBV5-5 and TRBJ2-1; 10 bases align to TRBD2. CDR3 size: 15 residues. J was trimmed by 6 bases and V by 0 bases; bases with no gene match: 3. Per germline, CDR1 SGHKS and CDR2 YYEKEE (reference sequence).

The chain recombines TRBV29-1 with TRBJ2-3; D may be TRBD1 or TRBD2 (6 bases each). The germline V and J ends were trimmed by 7 bases and 4 bases, with 12 bases remaining between them. The germline CDR1 and CDR2 sequences are SQVTM and ANQGSEA. This CDR3 contains 12 residues. CDR3: CSALEGADTQYF. Written as DNA, the CDR3 is TGCAGCGCCCTGGAGGGGGCAGATACGCAGTATTTT.

This chain uses TRBV27 with TRBJ2-7; possibly TRBD2 for D (5 bases). Germline CDR1 is MNHEY and CDR2 is SMNVEV (reference sequence). Trimming removed 0 bases from V and 2 bases from J, with 8 bases in between. The CDR3 is 14 amino acids. The CDR3 reads CASSLSTGTYEQYF. CDR3 nucleotide sequence: TGTGCCAGCAGTTTATCGACGGGGACCTACGAGCAGTACTTC.

The J gene is TRBJ2-7, the V gene TRBV27, with D possibly TRBD2 on 5 matching bases. This CDR3 has 13 amino acids. V shed 3 bases and J shed 4 bases, with 10 bases lying between them. Germline lookup yields CDR1 MNHEY and CDR2 SMNVEV (reference sequence). This CDR3 is CASSLREGYEQYF. The CDR3, as DNA: TGTGCCAGCAGTTTGAGGGAAGGGTACGAGCAGTACTTC.

The gene calls are TRBV5-6 and TRBJ2-1; TRBD2 is a possible D gene (6 bases). Germline CDR1 reads SGHDT; CDR2 reads YYEEEE. The CDR3 has 16 amino acids. The germline V and J ends were trimmed by 4 bases and 3 bases, with 17 bases remaining between them. The chain's CDR3 is CASSGTGGFYYNEQFF. DNA for the CDR3: TGTGCCAGCAGCGGAACCGGGGGATTCTACTACAATGAGCAGTTCTTC.

This clone turned up a few times. V and J are TRBV7-9 and TRBJ1-5; D remains ambiguous. Between the trimmed V and J ends, which lost 4 bases and 11 bases, there was a span of 12 bases. Germline V gives CDR1 SEHNR, CDR2 FQNEAQ (reference sequence). CDR3 length equals 12 residues. CDR3 nucleotides: TGTGCCAGCAGCTCCGGTGATATGGCCCAGCATTTT. Translating gives CASSSGDMAQHF.

This chain uses TRBV4-2 with TRBJ2-3, with TRBD2 identical over 9 bases. The CDR3 spans 15 residues. The trim removed 4 bases at V and 4 bases at J, leaving 6 bases unmatched. CDR1 is LGHNA and CDR2 is YNFKEQ in the germline V gene. CDR3 sequence: CASSLSGSEPDTQYF. In nucleotides, the CDR3 is TGTGCCAGCAGCCTTAGCGGGAGTGAGCCAGATACGCAGTATTTT.

J is TRBJ1-5 and V is TRBV27; D uncertain. V was shortened by 3 bases and J by 2 bases, with 8 bases between the two germline ends. Germline V lookup: CDR1 MNHEY, CDR2 SMNVEV (reference sequence). The CDR3 has 14 amino acids. CDR3 in DNA: TGTGCCAGCAGTTTTAGAATGGGCAATCAGCCCCAGCATTTT. Protein: CASSFRMGNQPQHF.

The chain uses TRBV19 and TRBJ1-1; the D is unclear. Between the trimmed V and J ends, which lost 5 bases and 4 bases, there was a span of 11 bases. CDR1 LNHDA and CDR2 SQIVND come from the germline V gene (reference sequence). There are 13 residues in the CDR3. The CDR3 DNA sequence: TGTGCCAGTAGTCCCCTAGAGGTCACTGAAGCTTTCTTT. Amino acids: CASSPLEVTEAFF.

The chain employs TRBV2 and TRBJ1-5; 8 nucleotides agree with TRBD1. The V and J ends lost 8 bases and 3 bases, in that order; junction bases with no gene match: 3. The CDR3 sequence is 13 residues long. Germline CDR1 and CDR2: SNHLY and FYNNEI. The DNA for the CDR3 is TGTGCCAGCCGGGACAGGTACAATCAGCCCCAGCATTTT. Encoded protein: CASRDRYNQPQHF.

This chain connects TRBV6-6 to TRBJ2-7, with 9 bases identical to TRBD2. Germline trimming cut 2 bases from V and 0 bases from J; bases unmatched to any gene: 5. The length of the CDR3 is 16 residues. The germline V gene has CDR1 MNHNY and CDR2 SVGAGI (reference sequence). The CDR3 sequence: CASSYPDSGSSYEQYF. CDR3 nucleotide sequence: TGTGCCAGCAGTTACCCTGATAGCGGGAGCTCCTACGAGCAGTACTTC.